This T cell receptor (beta chain) stems from a study of blood T cell repertoires in COVID-19. At the level of the study: Acute and convalescent COVID-19 samples came from the United States, Italy and Spain. PBMCs, B-cell-depleted T cells, or T cells provided the cDNA or gDNA that made up the material.

In the study's own analysis: It was from reference gene primer amplification that nucleated cell counts were estimated. Using immunoSEQ multiplex PCR, the repertoire was profiled, and TCRdb retains in-frame clones only, with some absent. V and J calls and clone size are as listed in that table; D and trimming were resolved from the DNA. The sample has roughly 69,000 clones, approximately 79% seen once. The material sequenced was peripheral blood. The receptor was derived from a woman aged 45-65 years with acute or convalescent COVID-19.

DNA of the CDR3: TGTGCCAGCAGTTACTCGATGGTCGGGACAGGCCGCTCCTACAATGAGCAGTTCTTC. Amino acids: CASSYSMVGTGRSYNEQFF. The chain links TRBV6-2 or TRBV6-3 to TRBJ2-1; 8 bases are a match to TRBD1. V dropped 0 bases and J dropped 0; count of bases not matched to a gene: 10. Germline V gene lookup returns CDR1 MNHEY and CDR2 SVGEGT. The CDR3 is made up of 19 amino acids.